This TCR beta chain derives from a study of cytomegalovirus exposure and HLA in healthy donors. Points on this clone: Its antigen remains unidentified.

CDR1 is MDHEN and CDR2 is SYDVKM in the germline V gene. The CDR3 is made up of 14 amino acids. The V gene lost 3 bases and the J gene lost 0 bases, with 6 bases spanning the gap. Repertoires were generated with immunoSEQ multiplex PCR, while TCRdb's copy carries only in-frame clones and drops some. The data contain a few hundred thousand clones, 80% to 90% of them seen just once; the ten biggest clones take up approximately 1%. General study results and limits: The investigators catalogued 150 or so TCR beta chains as cytomegalovirus-associated. It was confirmed in vitro that a few of the CMV-associated chains were specific for CMV antigens.

The V gene is TRBV28, the J gene TRBJ1-3; D is ambiguous. The specimen sequenced was PBMCs. This clonotype was sampled from a young woman in good health and CMV-seronegative. The CDR3 reads CASSFIRSGNTIYF. As DNA, the CDR3 is TGTGCCAGCAGTTTTATCCGCTCTGGAAACACCATATATTTT.